This TCR beta chain stems from a study of blood T cell repertoires in COVID-19. In the original workflow: Reference gene primers were amplified, and this amplification served to estimate nucleated cell counts. The method was immunoSEQ multiplex PCR; TCRdb's version includes in-frame clones alone and lacks a portion of them. The DNA was the basis for D and trimming; V, J and clone size are from that table. The table has around 150,000 clones, over 80% seen once. Germline-derived CDR1 and CDR2 are SGHNT and YENEEA. The CDR3 is 15 amino acids. After removal of 4 bases from V and 4 bases from J, the junction contained 8 bases not matched to a gene.

This clonotype was sampled from a man in his 60s with active or convalescent COVID-19. The material sequenced was peripheral blood. The V call is TRBV11-3, the J call TRBJ2-5, with TRBD1 identical over 8 bases. The CDR3 spells CASSYGQGQRETQYF. In nucleotides, the CDR3 is TGTGCCAGCAGCTACGGACAGGGTCAGCGAGAGACCCAGTACTTC.